A single sample gave rise to the 26 T cell receptor beta chains below, sequenced in a study of technical replicates of blood from a handful of donors. Assay: immunoSEQ multiplex PCR; the TCRdb copy retains only in-frame clones and omits some. The sample lists about 93,000 clones, 95% occurring once. The sample consisted of T cells isolated from PBMCs. All receptors come from a human donor in good health.

V and J are TRBV27 and TRBJ1-3; TRBD1 agrees at 7 bases. The CDR3 contains 14 residues. From germline, CDR1 is MNHEY and CDR2 SMNVEV (reference sequence). V trimming: 6 bases; J trimming: 10 bases; junction bases outside the gene matches: 12. The CDR3 region is CASRRTGDPGTIYF. The CDR3 nucleotides are TGTGCCAGCAGAAGGACAGGCGATCCCGGGACCATATATTTT.

The genes are TRBV7-8 and TRBJ2-1, with a weak D call TRBD1 (5 bases). In germline, CDR1 is SGHVS, CDR2 FQNEAQ. Trimming stripped 5 bases from V and 3 bases from J, with 26 bases between. CDR3 length equals 19 residues. This chain's CDR3 is CASSPAESPLDRFYNEQFF. CDR3 bases: TGTGCCAGCAGCCCCGCGGAATCACCCCTCGACAGATTCTACAATGAGCAGTTCTTC.

V gene TRBV2 combines with J gene TRBJ2-7; possible D gene TRBD1, 6 bases. The CDR3 contains 13 residues. The germline V gene encodes CDR1 SNHLY and CDR2 FYNNEI. Trimming pared 4 bases from V and 2 bases from J, leaving 9 bases between. The CDR3 region is CASSAQGAYEQYF. The DNA for the CDR3 is TGTGCCAGCAGTGCACAGGGAGCCTACGAGCAGTACTTC.

V usage is TRBV5-1 and J usage is TRBJ1-4; D may be TRBD1 (6 bases). V was pared by 0 bases and J by 0 bases, with 9 bases between. Germline CDR1 and CDR2: SGHRS and YFSETQ. The CDR3 length is 16 residues. The chain's CDR3 is CASSLAGQTTNEKLFF. Written as DNA, the CDR3 is TGCGCCAGCAGCTTGGCGGGACAAACAACTAATGAAAAACTGTTTTTT.

This chain connects TRBV27 to TRBJ2-7; the match to TRBD1 covers 10 bases. The CDR3 consists of 17 residues. CDR1 MNHEY and CDR2 SMNVEV come from the germline V gene (reference sequence). With 5 bases clipped from V and 0 bases from J, the junction kept 10 bases outside the gene matches. The CDR3 protein is CASSATPGQGSSYEQYF. The CDR3 coding sequence is TGTGCCAGCAGTGCCACCCCGGGACAGGGGAGCTCCTACGAGCAGTACTTC.

This chain joins TRBV7-8 and TRBJ2-6, with D tentatively TRBD2 (6 bases). The CDR3 extends over 16 amino acids. Germline assignment: CDR1 SGHVS and CDR2 FQNEAQ. V was trimmed by 5 bases and J by 4 bases, leaving 15 bases between them. The chain's CDR3 is CASSPPKAGGANVLTF. The CDR3 nucleotides are TGTGCCAGCAGCCCCCCCAAGGCGGGGGGGGCCAACGTCCTGACTTTC.

V and J are TRBV5-1 and TRBJ1-5; D is uncertain. Germline CDR1 and CDR2: SGHRS and YFSETQ. V was cut by 3 bases and J by 2 bases, with 9 bases left in between. CDR3 length: 14 amino acids. The CDR3 is CASSSDWGNQPQHF. In DNA form, the CDR3 reads TGCGCCAGCAGCTCCGACTGGGGCAATCAGCCCCAGCATTTT.

This chain joins TRBV5-1 and TRBJ1-1; 7 bases map to TRBD1. This CDR3 comprises 14 residues. The germline gives CDR1 SGHRS, CDR2 YFSETQ. V lost 2 bases and J lost 5; bases outside the gene matches: 6. The DNA of the CDR3 is TGCGCCAGCAGCTTAGGGGACAGCGGGACTGAAGCTTTCTTT. Amino acid sequence: CASSLGDSGTEAFF.

The rearrangement links TRBV6-5 to TRBJ2-1; TRBD2 matches at 8 bases. CDR1 is MNHEY and CDR2 is SVGAGI in the germline V gene. This CDR3 has 14 amino acids. J lost 2 bases, V lost 5 bases, and 2 bases had no gene match. For the CDR3, the DNA is TGTGCCAGCAGTAGCGGGAGCACCTACAATGAGCAGTTCTTC. Translated, it gives CASSSGSTYNEQFF.

This clone came up once. The chain links TRBV11-3 to TRBJ2-5; D perhaps matches TRBD1 (6 bases). Per germline, CDR1 SGHNT and CDR2 YENEEA. V dropped 5 bases and J dropped 5 bases, with 12 bases sitting between them. The CDR3 totals 13 residues. The DNA of the CDR3 is TGTGCCAGCAGCCCTCGGACAGACGAGACCCAGTACTTC. Translated: CASSPRTDETQYF.

J is TRBJ1-5 and V is TRBV14, with D perhaps TRBD1 (6 bases). This CDR3 is 18 amino acids long. With 1 base removed from V and 2 bases from J, the gap between germline ends came to 18 bases. The V gene's germline CDR1 is SGHDN and CDR2 FVKESK. CDR3 DNA: TGTGCCAGCAGCCAAGTACCGGTCTCAGGGGACGGCAATCAGCCCCAGCATTTT. Amino acids: CASSQVPVSGDGNQPQHF.

The chain joins TRBV19 to TRBJ1-1; TRBD1 matches 7 bases. J gave up 7 bases and V 5 bases, and 13 bases lay outside the gene matches. This CDR3 comprises 15 residues. Germline CDR1 reads LNHDA; CDR2 reads SQIVND (reference sequence). The CDR3 nucleotides are TGTGCCAGTAGTCCCCCGGGACAGACAAAGTATGAAGCTTTCTTT. Protein product: CASSPPGQTKYEAFF.

The V call is TRBV19, the J call TRBJ2-7; 12 bases align to TRBD2. CDR1 is LNHDA and CDR2 is SQIVND in the germline V gene (reference sequence). Unmatched junction bases numbered 10, after V lost 5 bases and J lost 5 bases. This CDR3 spans 16 amino acids. The CDR3 coding sequence is TGTGCCAGTAGTCCCCATCTAGCGGGAGGGCCTGACGAGCAGTACTTC. Amino acid sequence: CASSPHLAGGPDEQYF.

V usage is TRBV6-5 and J usage is TRBJ1-1, with 8 bases matching TRBD1. Germline CDR1 MNHEY, CDR2 SVGAGI. V shed 6 bases and J 6 bases; nucleotides not matched to a gene: 9. This CDR3 is built from 14 residues. The CDR3 region has the DNA TGTGCCAGCAGCCTATTCGGACAGGGCGCTGAAGCTTTCTTT. It is translated as CASSLFGQGAEAFF.

The genes are TRBV5-4 and TRBJ2-1, with TRBD2 matching 8 bases. The CDR3 runs to 15 residues. Germline lookup yields CDR1 SGHNT and CDR2 YYREEE (reference sequence). With 1 base clipped from V and 9 bases from J, the junction kept 9 bases outside the gene matches. The CDR3 DNA reads TGTGCCAGCAGCTTGTCCTTGCGGGAGGATCTTGAGCAGTTCTTC. Its protein product is CASSLSLREDLEQFF. The whole variable domain, filled in from reference TRBV5-4 and TRBJ2-1, reads ETGVTQSPTHLIKTRGQQVTLRCSSQSGHNTVSWYQQALGQGPQFIFQYYREEENGRGNFPPRFSGLQFPNYSSELNVNALELDDSALYLCASSLSLREDLEQFFGPGTRLTVL.

The sample holds one count of this clone. This rearrangement joins TRBV9 to TRBJ2-7, with TRBD1 matching 11 bases. CDR1 SGDLS and CDR2 YYNGEE come from the germline V gene. With 2 bases clipped from V and 7 bases from J, the junction kept 5 bases outside the gene matches. The CDR3 runs to 14 residues. For the CDR3, the DNA is TGTGCCAGCAGCGTGGCGGACAGGGGGCGGGAGCAGTACTTC. Protein sequence: CASSVADRGREQYF.

The gene calls are TRBV12-5 and TRBJ2-5; 9 bases are shared with TRBD1. Trimming at V came to 2 bases and at J to 0 bases, leaving 7 bases not matched to a gene. This CDR3 spans 17 amino acids. Germline CDR1 LGHNT, CDR2 FRNRAP. CDR3 DNA sequence: TGTGCTAGTGGTTTGACCCGGACAGGGGAAAACCAAGAGACCCAGTACTTC. It codes for CASGLTRTGENQETQYF. The full variable domain, its missing parts supplied by reference TRBV12-5 and TRBJ2-5, is DARVTQTPRHKVTEMGQEVTMRCQPILGHNTVFWYRQTMMQGLELLAYFRNRAPLDDSGMPKDRFSAEMPDATLATLKIQPSEPRDSAVYFCASGLTRTGENQETQYFGPGTRLLVL.

The chain links TRBV4-1 to TRBJ2-7; TRBD1 agrees at 9 bases. From germline, CDR1 is MGHRA and CDR2 YSYEKL. This CDR3 has 17 residues. The J segment lost 5 bases and the V segment lost 1 base, leaving 12 bases of the junction unmatched. The CDR3 sequence is CASSQASLRDRDHEQYF. Written as DNA, the CDR3 is TGCGCCAGCAGCCAAGCTTCTCTCCGGGACAGGGACCACGAGCAGTACTTC.

V usage is TRBV2 and J usage is TRBJ1-2; 11 bases match TRBD1. This CDR3 is 14 amino acids long. The V gene's germline CDR1 is SNHLY and CDR2 FYNNEI. V dropped 6 bases and J dropped 6; count of bases not matched to a gene: 6. The CDR3 DNA is TGTGCCAGCAGCGTCGGACAGGGGGCAAATGGCTACACCTTC. It is translated as CASSVGQGANGYTF.

This clone was seen only a few times. The chain combines TRBV2 with TRBJ1-5, with 8 bases that match TRBD1. Germline loops: CDR1 SNHLY, CDR2 FYNNEI. The V and J ends lost 3 bases and 6 bases, in that order; junction bases with no gene match: 13. The CDR3 totals 17 residues. The CDR3 DNA is TGTGCCAGCAGTGATCAGGGGGCTAGAACGGAAGGTCAGCCCCAGCATTTT. It specifies CASSDQGARTEGQPQHF.

The V call is TRBV10-1, the J call TRBJ1-2, with 7 positions matching TRBD1. CDR1 and CDR2 (germline): WNHNN, SYGVQD (reference sequence). The V and J ends lost 6 bases and 2 bases, in that order; junction bases with no gene match: 6. The CDR3 totals 14 residues. The DNA for the CDR3 is TGCGCCAGCAGGAGGGACAGCCAGAACTATGGCTACACCTTC. Its translation is CASRRDSQNYGYTF.

V gene TRBV28 combines with J gene TRBJ1-2; D is perhaps TRBD1 (6 bases). Trimming took 7 bases from V and 8 from J, leaving 14 bases between them. The CDR3 is 12 amino acids. Germline CDR1 reads MDHEN; CDR2 reads SYDVKM. CDR3 sequence (DNA): TGTGCCAGCAAACTGGATGGGGGCGGCTACACCTTC. Translation gives CASKLDGGGYTF.

The chain employs TRBV6-1 and TRBJ1-1; the D is unclear. The ends were cut back, 0 bases at V and 1 base at J, with 9 bases in the middle. In germline, CDR1 is MNHNS, CDR2 SASEGT. The CDR3 runs 15 residues. Here the CDR3 reads CASSEANLWNTEAFF. The DNA for the CDR3 is TGTGCCAGCAGTGAAGCAAATCTTTGGAACACTGAAGCTTTCTTT.

This clone appeared a single time. The chain employs TRBV9 and TRBJ2-7; 9 nucleotides line up with TRBD1. J lost 5 bases, V lost 3 bases, and 0 bases had no gene match. Germline CDR1 reads SGDLS; CDR2 reads YYNGEE. The CDR3 is made up of 12 amino acids. The CDR3 loop reads CASSGTGDEQYF. CDR3 coding DNA: TGTGCCAGCAGCGGGACAGGGGACGAGCAGTACTTC. Combining the CDR3 with reference TRBV9 and TRBJ2-7 gives the whole variable domain DSGVTQTPKHLITATGQRVTLRCSPRSGDLSVYWYQQSLDQGLQFLIQYYNGEERAKGNILERFSAQQFPDLHSELNLSSLELGDSALYFCASSGTGDEQYFGPGTRLTVT.

This sequence joins TRBV27 and TRBJ2-3; maybe TRBD2 (7 bases). CDR1 MNHEY and CDR2 SMNVEV come from the germline V gene (reference sequence). This CDR3 has 15 amino acids. Trimming shortened V by 5 bases and J by 4 bases, and 16 bases separated the two germline ends. CDR3 loop: CASSPLRGAPDTQYF. Written as DNA, the CDR3 is TGTGCCAGCAGTCCACTACGGGGGGCTCCAGATACGCAGTATTTT.

The chain links TRBV18 to TRBJ2-7; TRBD2 aligns across 14 bases. The CDR3 totals 16 residues. The junction had 7 bases not matched to a gene; V was cut back by 7 bases and J by 2 bases. Germline CDR1 is KGHSH and CDR2 is LQKENI. CDR3 in DNA: TGTGCCAGCTTGGGACTAGCGGGGGTCGGCGCCTACGAGCAGTACTTC. This encodes CASLGLAGVGAYEQYF.